This passage covers 18 T cell receptor beta chains from one sample sequenced in a study of regulatory T cells in long-lasting Graves disease. Time point defined: persistent/refractory GD, antithyroid drugs over 5 years with positive TRAb. The authors made the TCR library using RNA they extracted from PBMCs. Arm-PCR of CDR3 regions and iRepertoire HTBI primers were used to build TCR beta libraries. TCRdb re-analysed the multiplex PCR reads in MiXCR, keeping a single row per CDR3 protein. This sample carries about 470,000 distinct CDR3 sequences, 20% to 25% of them seen once, and the ten largest clones take 6.5% to 9%. Source: peripheral blood mononuclear cells (PBMCs), taken when the disease was refractory, from a patient treated with antithyroid drugs. These receptor sequences come from a female donor with Graves disease.

Ten or more counts support this clonotype. This chain links TRBV6-2 or TRBV6-3 with TRBJ1-2; 8 nucleotides match TRBD1. The CDR3 covers 13 residues. Germline lookup yields CDR1 MNHEY and CDR2 SVGEGT. V gave up 5 bases and J gave up 7 bases; unmatched junction bases: 6. The CDR3 coding sequence is TGTGCCAGCAGTCGAGGACAGGGAAGTGGCTACACCTTC. Protein product: CASSRGQGSGYTF.

This chain uses TRBV24-1 with TRBJ2-2; no clear D gene. The CDR3 contains 15 residues. V lost 3 bases to trimming and J lost 0 bases, with 7 bases between them. CDR1 and CDR2 (germline): KGHDR, SFDVKD. This CDR3 reads CATSDPGSNTGELFF. The CDR3 region has the DNA TGTGCCACCAGTGATCCAGGCTCGAACACCGGGGAGCTGTTTTTT.

The rearrangement links TRBV7-9 to TRBJ1-1; possible D gene TRBD1, 5 bases. The CDR3 runs 15 residues. Germline assignment: CDR1 SEHNR and CDR2 FQNEAQ (reference sequence). Between the trimmed V and J ends, which lost 5 bases and 1 base, there was a span of 14 bases. Here the CDR3 reads CASSHPVGGNTEAFF. The CDR3 nucleotides are TGTGCCAGCAGCCACCCGGTTGGGGGGAACACTGAAGCTTTCTTT.

This clonotype was observed at least ten times. The chain combines TRBV29-1 with TRBJ1-5; 7 positions match TRBD1. The CDR3 spans 13 residues. V shed 6 bases and J 5 bases; nucleotides not matched to a gene: 7. Germline-derived CDR1 and CDR2 are SQVTM and ANQGSEA. The DNA for the CDR3 is TGCAGCGTGTCGACAGGGACGGATCAGCCCCAGCATTTT. This encodes CSVSTGTDQPQHF.

V is TRBV3-1 and J is TRBJ1-1; tentatively, D is TRBD1 (6 bases). The length of the CDR3 is 17 residues. The V and J ends lost 2 bases and 0 bases respectively, with 16 bases between them. The germline CDR1 and CDR2 sequences are LGHDT and YNNKEL (reference sequence). This CDR3 is CASSQTGQRMLNTEAFF. The CDR3 bases are TGTGCCAGCAGCCAAACTGGACAGAGAATGTTGAACACTGAAGCTTTCTTT.

This clonotype was counted only a few times. The chain uses TRBV7-2 and TRBJ1-5; D perhaps matches TRBD1 (6 bases). The V end was cut by 2 bases, the J end by 0 bases, with 14 bases between. The CDR3 is 17 residues long. Germline CDR1 is SGHTA and CDR2 is FQGNSA. CDR3 residues: CASSLRPPGDSNQPQHF. The CDR3 bases are TGTGCCAGCAGCTTAAGGCCCCCAGGGGATAGCAATCAGCCCCAGCATTTT.

Concerning this clonotype itself: A read error is possible here, since a much larger clone lies one base away. The CDR3 does not close with the conserved phenylalanine or tryptophan, likely indicating a read error. The J gene is TRBJ2-7, the V gene TRBV14; no clear D gene. CDR1 is SGHDN, CDR2 FVKESK, per germline. This CDR3 has 12 residues. Deletions cut 1 base from V and 6 bases from J, with 7 bases between. The CDR3 nucleotides are TGTGCCAGCAGCCAAGTTCTCGGCGAGCAGTACCTC. This gives the protein CASSQVLGEQYL.

The chain recombines TRBV3-1 with TRBJ2-3; no reliable D call. V lost 3 bases, J lost 5 bases, and 3 bases lay in between. Germline-derived CDR1 and CDR2 are LGHDT and YNNKEL (reference sequence). The CDR3 is made up of 11 amino acids. Here the CDR3 reads CASSQRDTQYF. CDR3 nucleotide sequence: TGTGCCAGCAGCCAGCGAGATACGCAGTATTTT.

This clonotype was found many times. The rearrangement joins TRBV28 to TRBJ1-5; 9 bases align to TRBD1. Germline CDR1 and CDR2: MDHEN and SYDVKM. Germline trimming cut 2 bases from V and 5 bases from J; bases unmatched to any gene: 1. The CDR3 loop spans 14 amino acids. The CDR3, as DNA: TGTGCCAGCAGTTTAGGGACAGGGTATCAGCCCCAGCATTTT. It encodes CASSLGTGYQPQHF. Full variable domain (outside the CDR3, taken from reference TRBV28 and TRBJ1-5): DVKVTQSSRYLVKRTGEKVFLECVQDMDHENMFWYRQDPGLGLRLIYFSYDVKMKEKGDIPEGYSVSREKKERFSLILESASTNQTSMYLCASSLGTGYQPQHFGDGTRLSIL.

Ten or more counts support this clonotype. The chain uses TRBV28 and TRBJ2-7, with 9 bases aligning to TRBD1. The germline V gene has CDR1 MDHEN and CDR2 SYDVKM. The CDR3 consists of 15 residues. The V segment lost 1 base and the J segment 5 bases; nucleotides outside the gene matches: 6. The CDR3 DNA follows: TGTGCCAGCAGTTTATCGGGACAGGGTGGGAACGAGCAGTACTTC. Translated: CASSLSGQGGNEQYF.

This clonotype was detected many times. The chain couples TRBV28 to TRBJ1-1; no firm D call. This CDR3 region has 13 residues. Per the germline V gene, CDR1 is MDHEN and CDR2 is SYDVKM. V dropped 6 bases and J dropped 1 base, with 9 bases sitting between them. The CDR3: CASRTDENTEAFF. The CDR3 region has the DNA TGTGCCAGCAGAACCGACGAGAACACTGAAGCTTTCTTT.

This clonotype was counted at least ten times. This chain joins TRBV20-1 and TRBJ2-7; 9 bases line up with TRBD1. CDR1 and CDR2 (germline): DFQATT, SNEGSKA (reference sequence). The CDR3 extends over 13 amino acids. V lost 5 bases to trimming and J lost 5 bases; unmatched junction nucleotides: 7. CDR3 sequence: CSAVHRGRDEQYF. The CDR3 DNA reads as TGCAGTGCTGTACACAGGGGGCGGGACGAGCAGTACTTC.

This clonotype was seen many times. The V and J genes are TRBV28 and TRBJ1-4; 7 nucleotides match TRBD1. Germline CDR1 is MDHEN and CDR2 is SYDVKM. The J segment lost 5 bases and the V segment lost 7 bases, leaving 10 bases of the junction unmatched. The CDR3 is 15 residues long. The CDR3, as DNA: TGTGCCAGCAACTTAGGTGGGACAGCGAATGAAAAACTGTTTTTT. As protein: CASNLGGTANEKLFF.

The chain is built from TRBV6-1 and TRBJ2-3; D gene uncertain. Trimming left V 6 bases short and J 2 bases short, with 3 bases between. From germline, CDR1 is MNHNS and CDR2 SASEGT. CDR3 length equals 11 residues. The CDR3 coding sequence is TGTGCCAGCAGCGACACAGATACGCAGTATTTT. Amino acids: CASSDTDTQYF.

This clonotype was counted at least ten times. This chain uses TRBV11-2 with TRBJ1-2; weak D call: TRBD1 (5 bases). This CDR3 is 14 amino acids long. V gave up 2 bases and J gave up 4 bases, with 11 bases separating them. Germline-derived CDR1 and CDR2 are SGHAT and FQNNGV. The CDR3 protein is CASSLKGPSYGYTF. The CDR3 coding sequence is TGTGCCAGCAGCTTAAAGGGACCGAGCTATGGCTACACCTTC.

This clonotype was detected many times. This chain links TRBV15 with TRBJ1-4, with TRBD1 as a possible D gene (6 bases). This CDR3 region has 15 residues. Trimming shortened V by 5 bases and J by 3 bases, and 13 bases separated the two germline ends. CDR1 is LNHNV and CDR2 is YYDKDF in the germline V gene (reference sequence). The CDR3 DNA reads as TGTGCCACCAGCCCAAAGTACAGGGCTAATGAAAAACTGTTTTTT. As protein: CATSPKYRANEKLFF.

The J gene is TRBJ2-7, the V gene TRBV20-1, with no clear D. The V gene's germline CDR1 is DFQATT and CDR2 SNEGSKA (reference sequence). Trimming cost V 2 bases and J 2 bases, with 16 bases left between them. The CDR3 loop spans 15 amino acids. In DNA form, the CDR3 reads TGCAGTGCTAGACGCGTCGGAGAAGGAGCCTACGAGCAGTACTTC. Amino acids: CSARRVGEGAYEQYF.

This clonotype has at least ten counts. The chain is built from TRBV6-1 and TRBJ2-6; TRBD1 aligns across 9 bases. The J segment lost 0 bases and the V segment lost 6 bases, leaving 12 bases of the junction unmatched. Germline V lookup: CDR1 MNHNS, CDR2 SASEGT. There are 19 residues in the CDR3. The CDR3 DNA reads as TGTGCCAGCAGCAAGCTTCGGACAGGGGATTCCTCTGGGGCCAACGTCCTGACTTTC. Translating gives CASSKLRTGDSSGANVLTF.